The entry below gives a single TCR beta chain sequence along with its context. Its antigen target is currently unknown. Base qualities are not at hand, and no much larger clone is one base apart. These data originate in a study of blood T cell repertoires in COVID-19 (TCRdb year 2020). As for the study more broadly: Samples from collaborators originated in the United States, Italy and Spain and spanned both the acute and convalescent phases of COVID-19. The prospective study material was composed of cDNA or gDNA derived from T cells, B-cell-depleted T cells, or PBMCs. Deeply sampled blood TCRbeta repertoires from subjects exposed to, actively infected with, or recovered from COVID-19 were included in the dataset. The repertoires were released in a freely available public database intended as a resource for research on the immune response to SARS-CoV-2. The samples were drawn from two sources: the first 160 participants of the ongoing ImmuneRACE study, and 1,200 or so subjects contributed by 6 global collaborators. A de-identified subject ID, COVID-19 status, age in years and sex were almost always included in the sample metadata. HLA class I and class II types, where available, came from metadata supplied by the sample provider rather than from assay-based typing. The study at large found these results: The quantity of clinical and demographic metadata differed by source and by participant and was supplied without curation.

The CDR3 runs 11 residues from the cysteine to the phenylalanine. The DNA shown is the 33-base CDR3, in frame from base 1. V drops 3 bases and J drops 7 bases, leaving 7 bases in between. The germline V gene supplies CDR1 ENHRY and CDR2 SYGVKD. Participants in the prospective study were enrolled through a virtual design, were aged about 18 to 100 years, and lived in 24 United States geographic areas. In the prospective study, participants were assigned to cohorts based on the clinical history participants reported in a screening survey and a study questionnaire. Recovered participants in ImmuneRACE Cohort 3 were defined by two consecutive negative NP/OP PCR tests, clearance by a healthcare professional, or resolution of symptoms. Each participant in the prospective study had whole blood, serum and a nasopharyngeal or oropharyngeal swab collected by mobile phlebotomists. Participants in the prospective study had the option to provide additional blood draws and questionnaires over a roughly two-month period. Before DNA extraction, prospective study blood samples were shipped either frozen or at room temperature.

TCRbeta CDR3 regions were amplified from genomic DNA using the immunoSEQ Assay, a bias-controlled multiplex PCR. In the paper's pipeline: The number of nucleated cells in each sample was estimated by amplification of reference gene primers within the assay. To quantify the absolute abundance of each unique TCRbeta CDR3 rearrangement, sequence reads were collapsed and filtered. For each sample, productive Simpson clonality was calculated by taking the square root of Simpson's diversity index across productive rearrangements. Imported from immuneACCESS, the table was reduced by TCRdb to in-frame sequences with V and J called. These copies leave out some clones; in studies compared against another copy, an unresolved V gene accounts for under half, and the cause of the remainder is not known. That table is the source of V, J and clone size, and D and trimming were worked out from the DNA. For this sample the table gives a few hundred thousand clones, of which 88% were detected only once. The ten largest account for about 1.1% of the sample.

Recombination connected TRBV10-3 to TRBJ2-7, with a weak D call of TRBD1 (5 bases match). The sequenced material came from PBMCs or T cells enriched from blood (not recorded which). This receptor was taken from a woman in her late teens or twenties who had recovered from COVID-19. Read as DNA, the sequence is TGTGCCATCAGTGACAGGGAAGAGCAGTACTTC. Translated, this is CAISDREEQYF.